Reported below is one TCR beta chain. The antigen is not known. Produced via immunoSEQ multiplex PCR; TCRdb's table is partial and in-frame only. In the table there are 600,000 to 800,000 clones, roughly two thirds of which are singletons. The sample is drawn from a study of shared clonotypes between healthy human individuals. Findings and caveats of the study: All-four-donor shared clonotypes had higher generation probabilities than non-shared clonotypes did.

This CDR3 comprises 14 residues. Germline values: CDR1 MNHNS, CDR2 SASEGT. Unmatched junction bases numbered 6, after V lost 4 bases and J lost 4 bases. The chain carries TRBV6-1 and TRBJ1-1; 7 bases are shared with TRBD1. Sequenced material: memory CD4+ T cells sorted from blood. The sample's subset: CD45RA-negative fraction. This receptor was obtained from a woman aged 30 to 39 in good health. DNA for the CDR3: TGTGCCAGCAGTGTCGTCAGGGGGAGCACTGAAGCTTTCTTT. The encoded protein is CASSVVRGSTEAFF.